These 8 T cell receptor beta chains originate from one sample sequenced in a study of Ad26.COV2.S vaccination and SARS-CoV-2 variants. Clones were sequenced by immunoSEQ multiplex PCR, and TCRdb holds only the in-frame ones, with some missing. The sample gives more than 300,000 clones, about 87% of which show up once; around 5.8% is in the top ten. As for treatment: around 19 received Ad26.COV2.S at low or high dose, single or two shots; several received placebo; per-sample allocation not given. The samples date from day 63 after the first vaccine or placebo injection. This specimen was peripheral blood, taken in a trial of Ad26.COV2.S vaccine versus placebo. These receptors were collected from a person between 18 and 60 years old who received the Ad26.COV2.S COVID-19 vaccine or a placebo.

The V and J genes are TRBV19 and TRBJ2-7; the D gene could be TRBD1 or TRBD2 (5 bases each). Trimming removed 4 bases from V and 3 bases from J, with 16 bases in between. Germline loops: CDR1 LNHDA, CDR2 SQIVND (reference sequence). This CDR3 spans 15 amino acids. The CDR3 DNA reads as TGTGCCAGTAGTAAATACCGGGACCCACTCTACGAGCAGTACTTC. Translating gives CASSKYRDPLYEQYF.

Worth noting for this clone: Other DNA sequences of this sample code for an identical CDR3. The V call is TRBV19, the J call TRBJ2-7, with 9 bases lining up with TRBD1. This CDR3 is 13 amino acids long. The V gene end was trimmed by 5 bases and the J gene end by 3 bases; junction bases not matched to a gene: 2. Per the germline V gene, CDR1 is LNHDA and CDR2 is SQIVND (reference sequence). CDR3 DNA: TGTGCCAGTAGTTCGGACAGGGGCTACGAGCAGTACTTC. The encoded protein is CASSSDRGYEQYF.

The J gene is TRBJ1-2, the V gene TRBV14; D is possibly TRBD1 (5 bases). Deletions cut 9 bases from V and 6 bases from J, with 23 bases between. Per the germline V gene, CDR1 is SGHDN and CDR2 is FVKESK. This CDR3 comprises 15 residues. CDR3 sequence reads: CARANPGQGLHGYTF. CDR3 coding DNA: TGTGCCAGAGCAAACCCAGGGCAGGGCCTACATGGCTACACCTTC.

This clone has just a few counts. Other DNA sequences within the sample encode an identical CDR3. The chain carries TRBV19 and TRBJ1-5; 8 bases match TRBD1. CDR1 and CDR2 (germline): LNHDA, SQIVND (reference sequence). With V trimmed by 4 bases and J by 2 bases, 1 base remained unmatched. The CDR3 has 14 amino acids. The CDR3 sequence is CASSTTGGNQPQHF. CDR3 in DNA: TGTGCCAGTAGTACGACAGGGGGCAATCAGCCCCAGCATTTT.

The rearrangement links TRBV6-4 to TRBJ1-6; D is ambiguous. Germline CDR1 reads MRHNA; CDR2 reads SNTAGT. V was cut by 3 bases and J by 10 bases, with 7 bases left in between. The CDR3 has 12 residues. The CDR3 DNA follows: TGTGCCAGCAGTGATTTCCGATCACCCCTCCACTTT. It translates to CASSDFRSPLHF.

This sequence joins TRBV5-1 and TRBJ2-5, with 10 bases identical to TRBD2. Germline V lookup: CDR1 SGHRS, CDR2 YFSETQ. The CDR3 contains 14 residues. The V segment lost 7 bases and the J segment 5 bases; nucleotides outside the gene matches: 8. The CDR3 spells CASVPLAGAETQYF. In nucleotides, the CDR3 is TGCGCCAGCGTCCCTCTAGCGGGAGCTGAGACCCAGTACTTC.

The J gene is TRBJ1-4, the V gene TRBV7-2; no reliable D call. The germline V and J ends were trimmed by 0 bases and 5 bases, with 13 bases remaining between them. This CDR3 region has 16 residues. CDR1 is SGHTA, CDR2 FQGNSA, per germline. The CDR3 here is CASSLAVSDENEKLFF. The CDR3 region has the DNA TGTGCCAGCAGCTTAGCGGTGAGCGACGAGAATGAAAAACTGTTTTTT.

The chain has TRBV7-9 and TRBJ1-4; possible D gene TRBD1, 6 bases. V was pared by 0 bases and J by 2 bases, with 7 bases between. Germline V lookup: CDR1 SEHNR, CDR2 FQNEAQ (reference sequence). The CDR3 spans 15 residues. The chain's CDR3 is CASSLAGGTNEKLFF. The CDR3 DNA follows: TGTGCCAGCAGCTTAGCGGGGGGCACTAATGAAAAACTGTTTTTT.